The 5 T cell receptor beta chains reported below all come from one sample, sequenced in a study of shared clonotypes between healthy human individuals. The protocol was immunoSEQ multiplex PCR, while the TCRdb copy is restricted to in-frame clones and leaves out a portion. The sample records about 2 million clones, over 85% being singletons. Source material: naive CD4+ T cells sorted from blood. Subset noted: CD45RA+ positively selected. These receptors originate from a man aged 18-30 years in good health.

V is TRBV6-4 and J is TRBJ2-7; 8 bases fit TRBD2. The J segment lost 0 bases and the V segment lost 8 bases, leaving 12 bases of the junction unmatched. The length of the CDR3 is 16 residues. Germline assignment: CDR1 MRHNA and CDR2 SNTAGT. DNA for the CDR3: TGTGCCAGCCCTAAGGGGCGGGAGGCCCTCTCCTACGAGCAGTACTTC. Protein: CASPKGREALSYEQYF.

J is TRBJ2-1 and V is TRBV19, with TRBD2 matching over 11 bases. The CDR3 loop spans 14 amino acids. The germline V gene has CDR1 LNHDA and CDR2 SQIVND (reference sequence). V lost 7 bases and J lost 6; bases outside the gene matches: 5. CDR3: CASTSLAGGNEQFF. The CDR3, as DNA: TGTGCCAGTACAAGCCTAGCGGGAGGCAATGAGCAGTTCTTC.

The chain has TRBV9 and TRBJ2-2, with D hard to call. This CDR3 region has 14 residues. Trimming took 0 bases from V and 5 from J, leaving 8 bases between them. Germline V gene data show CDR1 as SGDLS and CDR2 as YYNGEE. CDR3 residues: CASSVAAETGELFF. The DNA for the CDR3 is TGTGCCAGCAGCGTAGCGGCCGAGACCGGGGAGCTGTTTTTT.

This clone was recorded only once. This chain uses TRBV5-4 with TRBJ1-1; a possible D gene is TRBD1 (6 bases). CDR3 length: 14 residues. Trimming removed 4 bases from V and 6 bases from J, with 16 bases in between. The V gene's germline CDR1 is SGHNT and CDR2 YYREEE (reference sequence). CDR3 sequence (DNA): TGTGCCAGCAGCATCAGGGGCGAATTTGCTGAAGCTTTCTTT. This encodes CASSIRGEFAEAFF.

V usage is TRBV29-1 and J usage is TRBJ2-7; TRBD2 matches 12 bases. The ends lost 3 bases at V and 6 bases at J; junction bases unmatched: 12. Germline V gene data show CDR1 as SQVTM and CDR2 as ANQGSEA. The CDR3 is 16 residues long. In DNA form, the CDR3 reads TGCAGCGTTGACAAAGGGTCTAGCGGGAGGGCGGGCGAGCAGTACTTC. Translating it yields CSVDKGSSGRAGEQYF.